These T cell receptor beta chains were read from a single sample in a study of blood T cell repertoires in COVID-19. TCRdb's copy holds only in-frame clones and misses some; the assay was immunoSEQ multiplex PCR. The profile shows some 300,000 clones, roughly 90% of them singletons. The sequencing sample was made of PBMCs or T cells enriched from blood (not recorded which). Receptors originate from a woman aged 25-40 years who had recovered from COVID-19. CDR3s include the opening cysteine and the closing phenylalanine or tryptophan. Fields, in order: CDR3 DNA, CDR3 protein, clone size, V gene, J gene, D gene. The D gene is left open where the match is weak. Where a row states a size, it is once, few, many or the class of an expanded clone; other rows omit it.

CDR3nt: TGTGCCAGCAGTTATACAGCGGGGCCTCCCGGGGAGCTGTTTTTT; CDR3aa: CASSYTAGPPGELFF; abundance: -; v_gene: TRBV2; j_gene: TRBJ2-2; d_gene: TRBD2
CDR3nt: TGCGCCAGCCTTCTGGGCCCAGGGCATGGCTACACCTTC; CDR3aa: CASLLGPGHGYTF; abundance: once; v_gene: TRBV23-1; j_gene: TRBJ1-2; d_gene: -
CDR3nt: TGTGCCAGCAGTCCCTCTCCGGGGGGTGAAGCTTTCTTT; CDR3aa: CASSPSPGGEAFF; abundance: -; v_gene: TRBV28; j_gene: TRBJ1-1; d_gene: -
CDR3nt: TGTGCCAGGACGGACAGGGATGCGAACGAGCAGTACTTC; CDR3aa: CARTDRDANEQYF; abundance: -; v_gene: TRBV2; j_gene: TRBJ2-7; d_gene: TRBD1
CDR3nt: TGTGCCAGCAGAGCCACAGGGGGCGATCAGCCCCAGCATTTT; CDR3aa: CASRATGGDQPQHF; abundance: -; v_gene: TRBV28; j_gene: TRBJ1-5; d_gene: TRBD1
CDR3nt: TGTGCCAGCAGTTTACGGGCACAGGTTTCCCTCGGGGGACGTTATAGCAATCAGCCCCAGCATTTT; CDR3aa: CASSLRAQVSLGGRYSNQPQHF; abundance: -; v_gene: TRBV28; j_gene: TRBJ1-5; d_gene: -
CDR3nt: TGTGCCAGCAGTTTGTATGGGACAGGGCTGGGGGACACCGGGGAGCTGTTTTTT; CDR3aa: CASSLYGTGLGDTGELFF; abundance: -; v_gene: TRBV28; j_gene: TRBJ2-2; d_gene: TRBD1
CDR3nt: TGTGCCAGCAGTTTCCCGGGATCAGGCACAGATACGCAGTATTTT; CDR3aa: CASSFPGSGTDTQYF; abundance: -; v_gene: TRBV28; j_gene: TRBJ2-3; d_gene: -
CDR3nt: TGTGCCAGTAGTATAGGGGGGGGACAGGGGACTGAAGCTTTCTTT; CDR3aa: CASSIGGGQGTEAFF; abundance: -; v_gene: TRBV19; j_gene: TRBJ1-1; d_gene: TRBD1
CDR3nt: TGTGCCAGCAGTTCATCGGGACAGGGGAAAGAGACCCAGTACTTC; CDR3aa: CASSSSGQGKETQYF; abundance: -; v_gene: TRBV28; j_gene: TRBJ2-5; d_gene: TRBD1
CDR3nt: TGTGCCAGTAGTAGCCGGTCAGGTGCTGTCAACTATGGCTACACCTTC; CDR3aa: CASSSRSGAVNYGYTF; abundance: once; v_gene: TRBV19; j_gene: TRBJ1-2; d_gene: -